The next 16 T cell receptor beta chains were all read from a single sample in a study of blood T cell repertoires in COVID-19. Generated by immunoSEQ multiplex PCR, the TCRdb table keeps only in-frame clones and is missing some. The sample shows 150,000 to 200,000 clones, approximately 85% of them seen only once. Sequenced material: peripheral blood. The origin of the receptors is a woman aged 55-70 years with acute or convalescent COVID-19.

The chain couples TRBV6-6 to TRBJ2-1; 7 positions agree with TRBD2. Germline V gives CDR1 MNHNY, CDR2 SVGAGI (reference sequence). CDR3 length: 14 residues. The V segment lost 6 bases and the J segment 8 bases; nucleotides outside the gene matches: 10. CDR3 amino acids: CASSLRDYQDEQFF. In DNA form, the CDR3 reads TGTGCCAGCAGCCTCCGGGACTACCAAGATGAGCAGTTCTTC.

This rearrangement joins TRBV28 to TRBJ2-7, with 10 bases matching TRBD1. This CDR3 contains 15 residues. Germline CDR1 and CDR2: MDHEN and SYDVKM. J lost 4 bases, V lost 5 bases, and 8 bases had no gene match. The CDR3 loop reads CASSIRTGGRYEQYF. The DNA for the CDR3 is TGTGCCAGCAGTATCCGGACAGGGGGACGGTACGAGCAGTACTTC.

This rearrangement joins TRBV5-1 to TRBJ1-5; D call uncertain. V was shortened by 0 bases and J by 0 bases, with 4 bases between the two germline ends. The CDR3 covers 14 residues. Germline-derived CDR1 and CDR2 are SGHRS and YFSETQ. The CDR3 region has the DNA TGCGCCAGCAGCTTGGAGCCTAGCAATCAGCCCCAGCATTTT. It translates to CASSLEPSNQPQHF.

The rearrangement links TRBV11-2 to TRBJ2-7, with D possibly being TRBD2 (5 bases). V gave up 5 bases and J gave up 3 bases, with 11 bases separating them. The CDR3 has 13 amino acids. The germline V gene encodes CDR1 SGHAT and CDR2 FQNNGV. The CDR3 sequence is CASSLPGVYEQYV. Written as DNA, the CDR3 is TGTGCCAGCAGCCTCCCCGGGGTCTACGAGCAGTACGTC.

The rearrangement uses TRBV19 and TRBJ1-5, with 9 bases matching TRBD1. The junction had 11 bases not matched to a gene; V was cut back by 3 bases and J by 11 bases. This CDR3 has 15 amino acids. Germline CDR1 LNHDA, CDR2 SQIVND (reference sequence). Written as DNA, the CDR3 is TGTGCCAGTAGTATTTCCGGGACAGGGTACGTGGCCCAGCATTTT. Translation gives CASSISGTGYVAQHF.

The genes are TRBV11-2 and TRBJ2-1, with 7 bases fitting TRBD2. The CDR3 extends over 16 amino acids. The V segment lost 5 bases and the J segment 0 bases; nucleotides outside the gene matches: 7. Germline V gene data show CDR1 as SGHAT and CDR2 as FQNNGV. The CDR3 is CASSKAGTPSYNEQFF. CDR3 DNA sequence: TGTGCCAGCAGCAAAGCGGGAACCCCCTCCTACAATGAGCAGTTCTTC.

V usage is TRBV5-1 and J usage is TRBJ1-2; TRBD1 agrees at 8 bases. With 0 bases clipped from V and 12 bases from J, the junction kept 7 bases outside the gene matches. The CDR3 has 13 residues. Germline CDR1 is SGHRS and CDR2 is YFSETQ. CDR3 nucleotide sequence: TGCGCCAGCAGCTTGGGGACAGGGTTCGGGCACACCTTC. The encoded protein is CASSLGTGFGHTF.

The table lists this clone with a count of one. This chain's CDR3 is CASSLDRLQETQYF. The CDR3, as DNA: TGTGCCAGCAGCTTGGACAGGCTGCAAGAGACCCAGTACTTC. The chain employs TRBV7-2 and TRBJ2-5, with 7 bases aligning to TRBD1. V lost 3 bases and J lost 2; bases outside the gene matches: 3. Germline V lookup: CDR1 SGHTA, CDR2 FQGNSA. CDR3 length: 14 residues.

The rearrangement links TRBV27 to TRBJ1-1, with no clear D. Germline V lookup: CDR1 MNHEY, CDR2 SMNVEV (reference sequence). This CDR3 spans 12 amino acids. V shed 6 bases and J shed 3 bases, with 8 bases lying between them. In nucleotides, the CDR3 is TGTGCCAGCAGCAAAGACTACACTGAAGCTTTCTTT. Its protein product is CASSKDYTEAFF.

The chain is built from TRBV10-2 and TRBJ1-2; 7 nucleotides match TRBD1. The CDR3 runs 14 residues. V was pared by 5 bases and J by 4 bases, with 7 bases of the junction left unmatched. Germline CDR1 and CDR2: WSHSY and SAAADI. The CDR3 loop reads CASSLTGRSYGYTF. In nucleotides, the CDR3 is TGCGCCAGCAGTCTGACAGGGAGAAGCTATGGCTACACCTTC.

In its sample, this clone was seen once. The chain has TRBV2 and TRBJ1-4; no definite D call. Germline loops: CDR1 SNHLY, CDR2 FYNNEI. V lost 6 bases, J lost 11 bases, and 22 bases lay in between. The CDR3 is 15 amino acids. The CDR3 is CASSLRPPPAEKLFF. The CDR3 coding sequence is TGTGCCAGCAGCCTTCGACCCCCCCCGGCGGAGAAACTGTTTTTT.

The J gene is TRBJ2-2, the V gene TRBV5-1, with a possible D match to TRBD1 (6 bases). The CDR3 has 17 residues. The germline V gene has CDR1 SGHRS and CDR2 YFSETQ. V lost 4 bases and J lost 0, with 16 bases in between. The CDR3 protein is CASSQRGTSSNTGELFF. CDR3 coding DNA: TGCGCCAGCAGCCAAAGGGGGACCTCCTCGAACACCGGGGAGCTGTTTTTT.

The table lists this clone with a count of one. This rearrangement joins TRBV7-8 to TRBJ1-4, with a tentative D call TRBD1 (5 bases). Trimming cost V 5 bases and J 0 bases, with 10 bases left between them. The CDR3 loop spans 15 amino acids. Germline loops: CDR1 SGHVS, CDR2 FQNEAQ. CDR3 loop: CASSRGGATNEKLFF. DNA for the CDR3: TGTGCCAGCAGCCGGGGGGGAGCAACTAATGAAAAACTGTTTTTT.

The chain recombines TRBV7-3 with TRBJ2-3; TRBD1 might be the D (5 bases). With 4 bases removed from V and 0 bases from J, the gap between germline ends came to 5 bases. CDR3 length equals 13 residues. Germline V gene data show CDR1 as SGHTA and CDR2 as FQGTGA. CDR3 loop: CASSSGSTDTQYF. In DNA, the CDR3 is TGTGCCAGCAGCTCAGGGAGCACAGATACGCAGTATTTT. Supplemented by reference TRBV7-3 and TRBJ2-3, the full variable domain reads GAGVSQTPSNKVTEKGKYVELRCDPISGHTALYWYRQSLGQGPEFLIYFQGTGAADDSGLPNDRFFAVRPEGSVSTLKIQRTERGDSAVYLCASSSGSTDTQYFGPGTRLTVL.

CDR3 DNA sequence: TGTGCCAGCAGCCCCACCCGGGACAGCCTTCCCCCTAGGAACACTGAAGCTTTCTTT. Encoded protein: CASSPTRDSLPPRNTEAFF. This rearrangement joins TRBV7-8 to TRBJ1-1, with TRBD1 matching over 7 bases. The ends lost 5 bases at V and 1 base at J; junction bases unmatched: 19. From germline, CDR1 is SGHVS and CDR2 FQNEAQ. This CDR3 is built from 19 residues.

About this clone: Other DNA sequences in the sample encode the same CDR3. The chain has TRBV5-1 and TRBJ1-4, with D unresolved. Trimming removed 0 bases at V and 1 base at J, with 7 bases between. The CDR3 spans 15 residues. Per germline, CDR1 SGHRS and CDR2 YFSETQ. The chain's CDR3 is CASSLGPGTNEKLFF. DNA for the CDR3: TGCGCCAGCAGCTTGGGGCCAGGAACTAATGAAAAACTGTTTTTT.